This T cell receptor beta chain was recorded in a study of T cells after yellow fever vaccination. The CDR3 covers 14 residues. V lost 3 bases and J lost 6, with 13 bases in between. Germline CDR1 reads SGDLS; CDR2 reads YYNGEE. TCRdb reprocessed the 5' RACE reads via MiXCR and lists one record per CDR3 protein. The sample consists of about 360,000 distinct CDR3 sequences, roughly 6.2% of them appearing once. The chain combines TRBV9 with TRBJ2-1; D call uncertain. This clonotype was sampled from a man under 40 who received the YFV17D yellow fever vaccine. Sequenced here: PBMCs, sampled 5 days after the yellow fever booster vaccination. CDR3 nucleotides: TGTGCCAGCAGCGGGGCCCATGAACGCAATGAGCAGTTCTTC. Protein sequence: CASSGAHERNEQFF. Full variable domain (rest looked up from reference TRBV9 and TRBJ2-1): DSGVTQTPKHLITATGQRVTLRCSPRSGDLSVYWYQQSLDQGLQFLIQYYNGEERAKGNILERFSAQQFPDLHSELNLSSLELGDSALYFCASSGAHERNEQFFGPGTRLTVL.